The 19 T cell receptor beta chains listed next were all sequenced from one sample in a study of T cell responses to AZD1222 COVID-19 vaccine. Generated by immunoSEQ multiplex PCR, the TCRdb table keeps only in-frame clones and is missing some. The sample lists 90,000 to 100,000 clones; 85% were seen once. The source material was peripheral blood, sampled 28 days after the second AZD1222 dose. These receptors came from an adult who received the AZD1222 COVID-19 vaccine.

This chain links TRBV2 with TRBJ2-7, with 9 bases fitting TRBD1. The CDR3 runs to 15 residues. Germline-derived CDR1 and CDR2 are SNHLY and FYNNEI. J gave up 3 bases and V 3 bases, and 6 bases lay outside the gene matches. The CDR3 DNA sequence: TGTGCCAGCAGTGACCACCGGGACAGGGACTACGAGCAGTACTTC. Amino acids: CASSDHRDRDYEQYF.

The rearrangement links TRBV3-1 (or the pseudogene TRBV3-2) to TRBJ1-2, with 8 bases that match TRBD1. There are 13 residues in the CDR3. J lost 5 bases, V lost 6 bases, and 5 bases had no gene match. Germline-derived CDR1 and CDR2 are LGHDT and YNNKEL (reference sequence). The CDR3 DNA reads TGTGCCAGCAGTGGACAGGGTGGGTATGGCTACACCTTC. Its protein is CASSGQGGYGYTF.

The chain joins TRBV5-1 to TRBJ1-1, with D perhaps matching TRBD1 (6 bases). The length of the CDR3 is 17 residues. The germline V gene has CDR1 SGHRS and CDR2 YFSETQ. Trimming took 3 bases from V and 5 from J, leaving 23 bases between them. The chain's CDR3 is CASSWSGGRVGITEAFF. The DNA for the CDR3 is TGCGCCAGCAGCTGGAGTGGGGGCAGGGTCGGGATAACTGAAGCTTTCTTT.

DNA for the CDR3: TGTGCCAGCAGCTCGATCGGACAGGACTATGGCTACACCTTC. It is translated as CASSSIGQDYGYTF. This rearrangement joins TRBV6-5 to TRBJ1-2, with 7 bases identical to TRBD1. Trimming at V came to 6 bases and at J to 3 bases, leaving 7 bases not matched to a gene. Germline V gene data show CDR1 as MNHEY and CDR2 as SVGAGI. There are 14 residues in the CDR3.

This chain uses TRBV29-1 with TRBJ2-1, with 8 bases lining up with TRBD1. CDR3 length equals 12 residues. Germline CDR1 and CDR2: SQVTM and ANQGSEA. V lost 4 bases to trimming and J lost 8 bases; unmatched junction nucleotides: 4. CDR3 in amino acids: CSVGTGWDEQFF. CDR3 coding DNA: TGCAGCGTTGGGACAGGGTGGGATGAGCAGTTCTTC.

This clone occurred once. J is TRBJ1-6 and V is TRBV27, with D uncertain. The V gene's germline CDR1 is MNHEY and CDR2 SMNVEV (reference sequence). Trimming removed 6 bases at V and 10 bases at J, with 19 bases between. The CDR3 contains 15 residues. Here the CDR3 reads CASSRYNREGSPLHF. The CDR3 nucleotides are TGTGCCAGCAGCCGTTACAACAGAGAAGGGTCACCCCTCCACTTT.

CDR3 residues: CASSYTSGSRNEQFF. The DNA of the CDR3 is TGTGCCAGCAGTTATACTAGCGGGAGCCGCAATGAGCAGTTCTTC. This rearrangement joins TRBV2 to TRBJ2-1; 11 nucleotides align to TRBD2. With V trimmed by 5 bases and J by 6 bases, 6 bases remained unmatched. In germline, CDR1 is SNHLY, CDR2 FYNNEI. CDR3 length: 15 residues.

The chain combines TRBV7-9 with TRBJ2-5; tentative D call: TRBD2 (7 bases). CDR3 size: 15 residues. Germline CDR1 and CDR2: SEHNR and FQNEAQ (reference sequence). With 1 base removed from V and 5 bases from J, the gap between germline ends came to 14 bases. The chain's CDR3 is CASSLDLGGRETQYF. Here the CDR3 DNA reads TGTGCCAGCAGCTTAGATTTGGGGGGGCGGGAGACCCAGTACTTC.

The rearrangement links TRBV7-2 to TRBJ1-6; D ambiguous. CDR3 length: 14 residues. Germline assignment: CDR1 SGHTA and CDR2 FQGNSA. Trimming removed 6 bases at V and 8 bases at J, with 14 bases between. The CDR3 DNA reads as TGTGCCAGCAGTTCGACGGATCATCATTCACCCCTCCACTTT. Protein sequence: CASSSTDHHSPLHF.

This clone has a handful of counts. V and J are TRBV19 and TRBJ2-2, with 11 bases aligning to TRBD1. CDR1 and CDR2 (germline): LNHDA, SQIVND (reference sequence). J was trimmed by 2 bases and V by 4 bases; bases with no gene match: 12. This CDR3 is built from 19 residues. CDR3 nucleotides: TGTGCCAGTAGTAAGGGCGGACAGGGGGCCTTTATAAACACCGGGGAGCTGTTTTTT. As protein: CASSKGGQGAFINTGELFF.

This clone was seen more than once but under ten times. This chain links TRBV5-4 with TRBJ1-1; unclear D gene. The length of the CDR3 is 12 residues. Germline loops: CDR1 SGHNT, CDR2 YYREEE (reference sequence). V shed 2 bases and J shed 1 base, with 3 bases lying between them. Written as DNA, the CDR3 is TGTGCCAGCAGCTTTAGGAACACTGAAGCTTTCTTT. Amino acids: CASSFRNTEAFF.

CDR3 nucleotides: TGTGCCATCAGTTCTTTGGGCGATTCGAACACTGAAGCTTTCTTT. Translated, it gives CAISSLGDSNTEAFF. The chain is built from TRBV10-3 and TRBJ1-1, with D unclear. Germline V CDR1 and CDR2: ENHRY, SYGVKD. V shed 5 bases and J shed 1 base, with 14 bases lying between them. The CDR3 is 15 amino acids.

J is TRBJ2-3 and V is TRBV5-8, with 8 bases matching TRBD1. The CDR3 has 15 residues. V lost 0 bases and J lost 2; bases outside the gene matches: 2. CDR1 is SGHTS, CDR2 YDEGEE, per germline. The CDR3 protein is CASSLGQGFTDTQYF. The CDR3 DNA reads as TGTGCCAGCAGCTTGGGACAGGGGTTCACAGATACGCAGTATTTT.

For the CDR3, the DNA is TGTGCAAGTCGCTCTAGGACAGGGGGCTACAATGAGCAGTTCTTC. Translated: CASRSRTGGYNEQFF. This chain links TRBV12-2 with TRBJ2-1; the D call in the table, TRBD1, was not verified against the DNA. TRBV12-2 constitutes a pseudogene. The CDR3 consists of 15 residues.

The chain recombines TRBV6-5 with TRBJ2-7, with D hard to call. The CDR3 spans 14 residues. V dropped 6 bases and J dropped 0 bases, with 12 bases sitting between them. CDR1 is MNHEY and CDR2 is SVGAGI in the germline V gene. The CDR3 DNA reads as TGTGCCAGCAGAGGGCAGTTAATCTCCTACGAGCAGTACTTC. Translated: CASRGQLISYEQYF.

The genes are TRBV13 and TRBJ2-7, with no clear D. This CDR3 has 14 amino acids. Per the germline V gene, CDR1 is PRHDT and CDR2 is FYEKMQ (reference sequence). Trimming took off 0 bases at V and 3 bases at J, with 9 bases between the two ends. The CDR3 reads CASSLGPINYEQYF. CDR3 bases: TGTGCCAGCAGCTTAGGGCCGATTAACTACGAGCAGTACTTC.

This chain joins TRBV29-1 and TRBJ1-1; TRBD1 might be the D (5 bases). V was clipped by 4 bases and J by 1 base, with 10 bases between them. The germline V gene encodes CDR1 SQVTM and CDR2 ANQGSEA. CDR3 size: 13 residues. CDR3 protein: CSVAGQANTEAFF. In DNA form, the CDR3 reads TGCAGCGTTGCTGGACAAGCGAACACTGAAGCTTTCTTT.

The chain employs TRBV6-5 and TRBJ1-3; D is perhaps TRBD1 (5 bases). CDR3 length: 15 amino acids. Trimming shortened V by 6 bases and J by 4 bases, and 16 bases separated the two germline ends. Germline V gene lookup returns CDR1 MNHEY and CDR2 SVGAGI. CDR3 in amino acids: CASRGGPTIGNTIYF. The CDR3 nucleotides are TGTGCCAGCAGGGGGGGACCGACGATCGGAAACACCATATATTTT.

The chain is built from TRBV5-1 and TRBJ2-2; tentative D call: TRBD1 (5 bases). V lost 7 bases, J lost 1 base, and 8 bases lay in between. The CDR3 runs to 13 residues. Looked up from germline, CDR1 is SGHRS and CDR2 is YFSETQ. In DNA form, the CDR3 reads TGCGCCAGCGATCAGGGGAACACCGGGGAGCTGTTTTTT. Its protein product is CASDQGNTGELFF.